The clone carrying this TCR beta chain occurred many times. Its specificity is not known. The CDR3 has 13 residues. CDR1 is SGHNT and CDR2 is YYREEE in the germline V gene (reference sequence). With 3 bases removed from V and 4 bases from J, the gap between germline ends came to 10 bases. Ophthalmopathy patients had Clinical Activity Score at least 3, NOSPECS grade at least 4, duration under 3 months. Diagnosing involved the use of clinical symptoms, serum thyroxine and TRAb, thyroid ultrasound and orbital computed tomography. Researchers amplified the TCR beta CDR3 regions from RNA transcripts. The primer set for the first-round RT-PCR of the TCR CDR3 was HTBI. TCRdb re-called the multiplex PCR reads with MiXCR, one entry per CDR3 protein. This table has 450,000 to 550,000 distinct CDR3 sequences, roughly 25% appearing once. This record comes from a study of T cells in Graves' hyperthyroidism and ophthalmopathy.

General study findings and limits: Model predictions of ophthalmopathy came a median approximately 6.5 months before onset.

The chain uses TRBV5-4 and TRBJ2-5; D unresolved. The TCR comes from a woman aged 30 to 39 with Graves' ophthalmopathy. Sequenced input: blood. The CDR3 protein is CASSSASSETQYF. The CDR3 region has the DNA TGTGCCAGCAGCTCGGCTAGTTCAGAGACCCAGTACTTC.